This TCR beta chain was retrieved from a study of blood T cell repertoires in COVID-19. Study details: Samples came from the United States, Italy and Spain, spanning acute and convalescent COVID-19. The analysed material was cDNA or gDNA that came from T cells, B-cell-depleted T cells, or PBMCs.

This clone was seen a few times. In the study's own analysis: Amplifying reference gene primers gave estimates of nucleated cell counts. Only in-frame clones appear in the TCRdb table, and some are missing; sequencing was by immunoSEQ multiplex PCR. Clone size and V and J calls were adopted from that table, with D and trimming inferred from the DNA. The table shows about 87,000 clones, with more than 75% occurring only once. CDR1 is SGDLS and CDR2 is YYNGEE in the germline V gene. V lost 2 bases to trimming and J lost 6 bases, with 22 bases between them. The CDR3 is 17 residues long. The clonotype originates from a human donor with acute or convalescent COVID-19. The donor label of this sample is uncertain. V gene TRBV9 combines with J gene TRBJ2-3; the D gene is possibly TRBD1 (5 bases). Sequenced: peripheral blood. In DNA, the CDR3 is TGTGCCAGCAGCGTTGATAGGCGGATTAGGGGTAGGGATACGCAGTATTTT. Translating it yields CASSVDRRIRGRDTQYF.